This TCR beta chain was sequenced in a study of cytomegalovirus exposure and HLA in healthy donors. V trimming: 0 bases; J trimming: 5 bases; junction bases outside the gene matches: 7. CDR1 and CDR2 (germline): SGHRS, YFSETQ. There are 16 residues in the CDR3. Primers included in the PCR were 60 Vbeta and 13 Jbeta primers. TCRdb's table, derived via immunoSEQ multiplex PCR, lists solely in-frame clones and lacks some. This sample yields around 100,000 clones, of which about four fifths are seen a single time; under 5.5% belongs to the top ten. The sequenced sample consisted of PBMCs. The rearrangement joins TRBV5-1 to TRBJ2-3; TRBD2 aligns across 9 bases. This clonotype was obtained from a woman in her seventies in good health and CMV-seropositive. The CDR3 nucleotides are TGCGCCAGCAGCTTGGGACTAGCGGCAGGCGTAGATACGCAGTATTTT. This codes for CASSLGLAAGVDTQYF. Together with reference TRBV5-1 and TRBJ2-3, the CDR3 gives the full variable domain: KAGVTQTPRYLIKTRGQQVTLSCSPISGHRSVSWYQQTPGQGLQFLFEYFSETQRNKGNFPGRFSGRQFSNSRSEMNVSTLELGDSALYLCASSLGLAAGVDTQYFGPGTRLTVL.